This T cell receptor (beta chain) was captured in a study of T-cell memory formation after mild COVID-19. In its sample, this clonotype was seen a few times. TCRdb recomputed calls from the 5' RACE reads with MiXCR, one row per CDR3 protein. The sample includes approximately 560,000 distinct CDR3 sequences, around 16% of them seen just once. The V gene's germline CDR1 is SGHAT and CDR2 FQNNGV. The CDR3 is 14 amino acids. The V and J ends lost 3 bases and 4 bases respectively, with 12 bases between them. The receptor's source is an adult woman who had mild COVID-19 (a few samples of this study predate the infection). Cell type and time point are not known. Sequences were obtained from PBMCs or a T cell subset sorted from them (not recorded which). The chain joins TRBV11-2 to TRBJ1-1; D is undetermined. The CDR3 sequence is CASSLARGATEAFF. In DNA form, the CDR3 reads TGTGCCAGCAGCTTGGCGCGGGGTGCCACTGAAGCTTTCTTT. The full variable domain, with the rest looked up from reference TRBV11-2 and TRBJ1-1, is EAGVAQSPRYKIIEKRQSVAFWCNPISGHATLYWYQQILGQGPKLLIQFQNNGVVDDSQLPKDRFSAERLKGVDSTLKIQPAKLEDSAVYLCASSLARGATEAFFGQGTRLTVV.